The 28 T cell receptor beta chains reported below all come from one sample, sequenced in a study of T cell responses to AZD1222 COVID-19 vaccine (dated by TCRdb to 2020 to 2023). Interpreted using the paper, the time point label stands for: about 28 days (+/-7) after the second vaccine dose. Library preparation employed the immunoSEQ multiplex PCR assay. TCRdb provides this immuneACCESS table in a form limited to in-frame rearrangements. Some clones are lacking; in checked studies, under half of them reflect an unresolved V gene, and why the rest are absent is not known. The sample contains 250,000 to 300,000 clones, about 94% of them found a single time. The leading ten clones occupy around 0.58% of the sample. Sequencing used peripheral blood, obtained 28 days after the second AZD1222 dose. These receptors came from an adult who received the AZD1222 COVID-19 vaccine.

CDR3: CASSIESYGYTF. The DNA for the CDR3 is TGTGCCAGTAGTATAGAAAGCTATGGCTACACCTTC. V usage is TRBV19 and J usage is TRBJ1-2; D call uncertain. The V end was cut by 0 bases, the J end by 4 bases, with 3 bases between. Germline V gives CDR1 LNHDA, CDR2 SQIVND (reference sequence). The CDR3 totals 12 residues.

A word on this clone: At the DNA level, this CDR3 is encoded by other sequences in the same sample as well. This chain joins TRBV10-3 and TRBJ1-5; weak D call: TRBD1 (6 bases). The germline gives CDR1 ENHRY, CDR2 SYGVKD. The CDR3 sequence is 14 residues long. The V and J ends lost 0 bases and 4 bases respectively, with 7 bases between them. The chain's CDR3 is CAISESGGNQPQHF. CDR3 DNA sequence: TGTGCCATCAGTGAGTCAGGGGGGAATCAGCCCCAGCATTTT.

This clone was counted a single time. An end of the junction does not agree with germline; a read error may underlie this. The CDR3 DNA sequence: TGTGCCAGCAGTTTAGTCGGGACTGCCCGGGTCTTC. Translation: CASSLVGTARVF. V and J are TRBV12-3 or TRBV12-4 and TRBJ2-1; D is possibly TRBD2 (6 bases). CDR3 length equals 12 residues.

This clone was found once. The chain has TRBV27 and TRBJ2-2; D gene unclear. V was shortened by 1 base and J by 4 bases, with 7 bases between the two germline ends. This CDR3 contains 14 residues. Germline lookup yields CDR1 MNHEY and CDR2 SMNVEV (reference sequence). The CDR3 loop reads CASSLFTFTGELFF. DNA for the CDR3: TGTGCCAGCAGTTTATTCACCTTCACCGGGGAGCTGTTTTTT.

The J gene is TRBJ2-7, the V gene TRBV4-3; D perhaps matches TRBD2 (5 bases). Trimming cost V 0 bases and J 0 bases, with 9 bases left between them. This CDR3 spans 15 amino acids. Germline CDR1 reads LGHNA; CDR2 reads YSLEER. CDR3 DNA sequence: TGCGCCAGCAGCCAAGATCCCCGGGGCTCCTACGAGCAGTACTTC. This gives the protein CASSQDPRGSYEQYF.

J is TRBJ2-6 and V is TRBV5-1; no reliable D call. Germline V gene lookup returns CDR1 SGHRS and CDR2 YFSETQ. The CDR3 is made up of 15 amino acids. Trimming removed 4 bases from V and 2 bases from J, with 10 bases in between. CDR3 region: CASSLTVPGANVLTF. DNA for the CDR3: TGCGCCAGCAGCCTGACCGTACCTGGGGCCAACGTCCTGACTTTC.

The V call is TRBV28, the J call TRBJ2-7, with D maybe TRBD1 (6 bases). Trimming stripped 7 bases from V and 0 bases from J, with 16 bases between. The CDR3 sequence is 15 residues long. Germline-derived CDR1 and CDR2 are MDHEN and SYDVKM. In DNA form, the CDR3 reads TGTGCCAGCAACCAAAGGGGGATGGGCTCCTACGAGCAGTACTTC. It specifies CASNQRGMGSYEQYF. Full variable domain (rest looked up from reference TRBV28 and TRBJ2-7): DVKVTQSSRYLVKRTGEKVFLECVQDMDHENMFWYRQDPGLGLRLIYFSYDVKMKEKGDIPEGYSVSREKKERFSLILESASTNQTSMYLCASNQRGMGSYEQYFGPGTRLTVT.

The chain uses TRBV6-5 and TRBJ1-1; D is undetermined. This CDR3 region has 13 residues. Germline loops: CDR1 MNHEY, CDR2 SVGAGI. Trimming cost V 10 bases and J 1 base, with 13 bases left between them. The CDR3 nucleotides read TGTGCCACCGCCGAGGAGAGGAACACTGAAGCTTTCTTT. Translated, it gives CATAEERNTEAFF.

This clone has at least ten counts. For the CDR3, the DNA is TGTGCCAGCAGTTTATGGACAGGATATAATCAGCCCCAGCATTTT. Encoded protein: CASSLWTGYNQPQHF. J is TRBJ1-5 and V is TRBV28, with D perhaps matching TRBD1 (6 bases). V was trimmed by 0 bases and J by 4 bases, leaving 10 bases between them. CDR3 length: 15 residues. CDR1 is MDHEN, CDR2 SYDVKM, per germline.

The CDR3 DNA reads as TGCGCCTCATTCCCCGGGACTGGGAGAAGTAGCAATCAGCCCCAGCATTTT. Translation: CASFPGTGRSSNQPQHF. This sequence joins TRBV10-1 and TRBJ1-5; D possibly corresponds to TRBD1 (5 bases). In germline, CDR1 is WNHNN, CDR2 SYGVQD (reference sequence). The length of the CDR3 is 17 residues. V was cut by 11 bases and J by 0 bases, with 23 bases left in between.

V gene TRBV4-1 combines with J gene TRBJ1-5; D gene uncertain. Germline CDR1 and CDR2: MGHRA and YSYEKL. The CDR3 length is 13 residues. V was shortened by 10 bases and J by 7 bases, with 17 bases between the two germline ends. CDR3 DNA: TGCGCCACCCCCGTCGGGGATTTCCAGCCCCAGCATTTT. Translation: CATPVGDFQPQHF.

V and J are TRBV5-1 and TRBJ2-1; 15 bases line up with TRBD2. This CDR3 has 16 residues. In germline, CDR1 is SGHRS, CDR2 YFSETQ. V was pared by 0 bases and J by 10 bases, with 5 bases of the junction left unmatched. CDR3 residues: CASSLGTSGRAGEQFF. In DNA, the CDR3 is TGCGCCAGCAGCTTGGGGACTAGCGGGAGGGCCGGCGAGCAGTTCTTC. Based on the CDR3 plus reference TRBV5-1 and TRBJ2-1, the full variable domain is KAGVTQTPRYLIKTRGQQVTLSCSPISGHRSVSWYQQTPGQGLQFLFEYFSETQRNKGNFPGRFSGRQFSNSRSEMNVSTLELGDSALYLCASSLGTSGRAGEQFFGPGTRLTVL.

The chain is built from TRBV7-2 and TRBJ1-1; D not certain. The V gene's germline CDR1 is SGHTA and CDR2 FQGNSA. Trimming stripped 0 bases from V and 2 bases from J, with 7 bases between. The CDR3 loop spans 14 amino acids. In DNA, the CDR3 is TGTGCCAGCAGCTTAGCGTGGAAAAACACTGAAGCTTTCTTT. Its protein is CASSLAWKNTEAFF.

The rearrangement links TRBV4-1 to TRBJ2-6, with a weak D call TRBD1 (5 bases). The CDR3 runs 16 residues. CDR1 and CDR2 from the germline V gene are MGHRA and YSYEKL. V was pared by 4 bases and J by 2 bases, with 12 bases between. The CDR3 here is CASSPATAPGANVLTF. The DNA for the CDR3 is TGCGCCAGCAGCCCAGCGACAGCTCCTGGGGCCAACGTCCTGACTTTC.

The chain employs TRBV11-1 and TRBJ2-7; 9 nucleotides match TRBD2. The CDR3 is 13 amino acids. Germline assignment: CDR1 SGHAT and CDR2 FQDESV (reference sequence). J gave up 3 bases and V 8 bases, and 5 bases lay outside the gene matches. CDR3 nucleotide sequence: TGTGCCAGCTCTGCGGGGGGGGTCTACGAGCAGTACTTC. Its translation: CASSAGGVYEQYF. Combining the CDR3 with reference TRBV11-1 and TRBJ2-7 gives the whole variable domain EAEVAQSPRYKITEKSQAVAFWCDPISGHATLYWYRQILGQGPELLVQFQDESVVDDSQLPKDRFSAERLKGVDSTLKIQPAELGDSAMYLCASSAGGVYEQYFGPGTRLTVT.

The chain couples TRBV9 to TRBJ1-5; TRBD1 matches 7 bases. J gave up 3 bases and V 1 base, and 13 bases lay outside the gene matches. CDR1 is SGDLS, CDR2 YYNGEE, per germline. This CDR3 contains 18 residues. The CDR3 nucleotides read TGTGCCAGCAGCGTATACCCGGGACAGAAATATTTCAATCAGCCCCAGCATTTT. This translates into CASSVYPGQKYFNQPQHF.

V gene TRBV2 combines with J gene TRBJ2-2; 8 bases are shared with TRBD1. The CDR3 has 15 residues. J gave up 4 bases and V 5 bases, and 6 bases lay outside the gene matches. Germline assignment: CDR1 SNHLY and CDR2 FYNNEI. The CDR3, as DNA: TGTGCCAGCAGTCTCCAGGGGGCGGGCACCGGGGAGCTGTTTTTT. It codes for CASSLQGAGTGELFF.

As DNA, the CDR3 is TGCAGCGTTGAAGGGAGTCAGGGTAACTATGGCTACACCTTC. Translating it yields CSVEGSQGNYGYTF. This chain joins TRBV29-1 and TRBJ1-2; D might be TRBD1 (5 bases). The V gene's germline CDR1 is SQVTM and CDR2 ANQGSEA. This CDR3 contains 14 residues. Trimming pared 1 base from V and 1 base from J, leaving 10 bases between.

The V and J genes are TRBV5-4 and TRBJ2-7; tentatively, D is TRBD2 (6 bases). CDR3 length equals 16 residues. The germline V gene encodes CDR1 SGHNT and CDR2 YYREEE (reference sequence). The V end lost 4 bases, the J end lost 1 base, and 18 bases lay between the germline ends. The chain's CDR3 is CASSGGSGETSYEQYF. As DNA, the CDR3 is TGTGCCAGCAGCGGGGGGAGCGGCGAGACTTCCTACGAGCAGTACTTC.

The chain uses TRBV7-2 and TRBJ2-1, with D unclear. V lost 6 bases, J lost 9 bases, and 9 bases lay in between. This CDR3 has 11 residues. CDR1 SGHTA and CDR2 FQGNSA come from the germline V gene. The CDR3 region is CASSFVGEQFF. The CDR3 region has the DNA TGTGCCAGCAGTTTCGTGGGTGAGCAGTTCTTC.

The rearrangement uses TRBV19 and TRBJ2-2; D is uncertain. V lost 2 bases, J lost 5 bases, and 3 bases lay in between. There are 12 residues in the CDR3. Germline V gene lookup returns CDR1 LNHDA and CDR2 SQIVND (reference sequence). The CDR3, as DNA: TGTGCCAGTAGTATACTGACCGGGGAGCTGTTTTTT. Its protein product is CASSILTGELFF.

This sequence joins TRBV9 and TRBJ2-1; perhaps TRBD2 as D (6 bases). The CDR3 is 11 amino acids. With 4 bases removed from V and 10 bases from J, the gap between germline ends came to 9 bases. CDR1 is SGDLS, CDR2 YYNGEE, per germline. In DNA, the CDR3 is TGTGCCAGCAGCTCAGGGAGGGAGCAGTTCTTC. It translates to CASSSGREQFF.

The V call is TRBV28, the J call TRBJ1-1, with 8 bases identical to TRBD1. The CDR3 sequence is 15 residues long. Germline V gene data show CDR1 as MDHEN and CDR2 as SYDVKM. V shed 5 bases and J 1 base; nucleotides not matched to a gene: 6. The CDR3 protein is CASSPIGTGNTEAFF. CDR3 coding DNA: TGTGCCAGCAGTCCTATAGGGACAGGGAACACTGAAGCTTTCTTT.

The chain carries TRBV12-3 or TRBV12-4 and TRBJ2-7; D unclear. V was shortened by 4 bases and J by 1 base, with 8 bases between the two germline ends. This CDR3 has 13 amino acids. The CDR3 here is CASSYKTSYEQYF. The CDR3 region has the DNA TGTGCCAGCAGTTATAAAACATCCTACGAGCAGTACTTC.

The CDR3 here is CASSYSSQNTGELFF. As DNA, the CDR3 is TGTGCCAGCAGTTACTCGAGCCAGAACACCGGGGAGCTGTTTTTT. The rearrangement links TRBV6-5 to TRBJ2-2; no definite D call. V lost 0 bases, J lost 1 base, and 6 bases lay in between. This CDR3 is 15 amino acids long. The germline gives CDR1 MNHEY, CDR2 SVGAGI.

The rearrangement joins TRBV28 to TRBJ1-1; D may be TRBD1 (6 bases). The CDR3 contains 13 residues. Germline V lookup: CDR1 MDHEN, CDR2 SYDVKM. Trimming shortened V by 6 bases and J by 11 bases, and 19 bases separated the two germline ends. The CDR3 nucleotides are TGTGCCAGCAGCCGAGGGGGGGAGGTTCACGCTTTCTTT. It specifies CASSRGGEVHAFF.

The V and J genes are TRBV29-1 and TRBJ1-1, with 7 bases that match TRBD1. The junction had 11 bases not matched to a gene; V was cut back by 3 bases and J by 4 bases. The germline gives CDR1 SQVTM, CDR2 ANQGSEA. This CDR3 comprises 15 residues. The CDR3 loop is CSVDGTAKVGTEAFF. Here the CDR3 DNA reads TGCAGCGTTGACGGGACAGCTAAGGTTGGCACTGAAGCTTTCTTT.

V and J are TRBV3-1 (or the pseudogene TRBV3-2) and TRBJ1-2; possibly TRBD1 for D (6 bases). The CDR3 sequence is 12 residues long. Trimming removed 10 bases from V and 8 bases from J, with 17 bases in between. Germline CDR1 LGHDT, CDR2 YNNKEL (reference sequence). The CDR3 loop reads CATTSEGEGYTF. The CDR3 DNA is TGTGCCACCACGTCCGAGGGGGAGGGCTACACCTTC.